This paragraph reports one T cell receptor beta chain. Authors' processing steps: Amplification with reference gene primers provided the estimates of nucleated cell counts. Sequencing was performed with immunoSEQ multiplex PCR; in TCRdb, only in-frame clones are kept and a portion is missing. V, J and clone size derive from that table, while D and trimming were established from the DNA sequence. Of 250,000 or so clones listed, approximately 85% are singletons. The sample is drawn from a study of blood T cell repertoires in COVID-19. Cohort 3 donors were reported recovered after two negative PCRs, clearance, or symptom resolution. V trimming: 6 bases; J trimming: 8 bases; junction bases outside the gene matches: 4. The CDR3 is 13 residues long. Germline CDR1 reads LNHDA; CDR2 reads SQIVND (reference sequence).

Sequencing was done on a sample of PBMCs or T cells enriched from blood (not recorded which). This TCR came from a woman between 50 and 59 years old who had recovered from COVID-19. This rearrangement joins TRBV19 to TRBJ1-6; 7 positions match TRBD1. The CDR3 nucleotides are TGTGCCAGTAGGACAGGGCAGTATTCACCCCTCCACTTT. Translated: CASRTGQYSPLHF.